This T cell receptor beta chain came from a study of T cell responses to AZD1222 COVID-19 vaccine. Broader study findings: Unmutated variant regions are reportedly the target of nearly half of TCRs that are spike-specific. Scientists sampled the repertoires only once the peak T cell response had passed. Just a handful of AZD1222 recipients were seropositive at baseline. There were vaccine-associated CD4 TCRs across spike, dominant at 160-218 and 743-854.

Some clones are missing from TCRdb's copy, which holds only in-frame ones; the method was immunoSEQ multiplex PCR. The data hold 65,000 to 85,000 clones, with about 88% observed a single time. Of note for this clone: No antigen is known for it.

The germline V gene has CDR1 MNHEY and CDR2 SVGEGT. The CDR3 covers 11 residues. V was cut by 5 bases and J by 8 bases, with 9 bases left in between. The chain carries TRBV6-2 or TRBV6-3 and TRBJ1-2; D unclear. This TCR came from an adult in good health. Sequences were derived from peripheral blood, sampled on day 0 of AZD1222 vaccination. CDR3 amino acids: CASSPGRGYTF. The CDR3 DNA is TGTGCCAGCAGTCCCGGGCGAGGCTACACCTTC.